These T cell receptor beta chains were read from a single sample in a study of cytomegalovirus exposure and HLA in healthy donors. The method was immunoSEQ multiplex PCR; TCRdb's version includes in-frame clones alone and lacks a portion of them. The listing records fewer than 40,000 clones. The material sequenced was PBMCs. The receptors come from a woman aged 40 to 50 in good health and CMV-seropositive. The CDR3 runs from the conserved cysteine through the conserved F or W. A D gene is named only where the DNA matches it firmly.

>-|TRBJ1-6|TRBV6-1|14
CASSDPGKNSPLHF
>TRBD1|TRBJ1-5|TRBV2|15
CASRARGQGNQPQHF
>TRBD1|TRBJ1-1|TRBV19|12
CAARQGNTEAFF
>TRBD1|TRBJ2-7|TRBV13|15
CASSSPGTGRGEQYF
>-|TRBJ2-3|TRBV18|16
CASSKAQGRGTDTQYF
>TRBD1|TRBJ2-4|TRBV19|17
CATTDRTGGLAKNIQYF
>TRBD1|TRBJ2-5|TRBV29-1|14
CSVELPGQQETQYF
>-|TRBJ1-4|TRBV29-1|15
CSVREAGSRAEKLFF
>TRBD2|TRBJ2-3|TRBV6-1|15
CASSDVAGGPDTQYF
>TRBD1|TRBJ1-5|TRBV4-3|15
CASSQEYRGHQPQHF
>TRBD1|TRBJ1-1|TRBV19|16
CASTMGQGLMNTEAFF
>TRBD2|TRBJ2-7|TRBV4-3|14
CASSQGGSSYEQYF
>-|TRBJ2-2|TRBV6-1|14
CASIKDWYTGELFF
>TRBD2|TRBJ2-2|TRBV2|15
CASNLAGGPHGELFF
>TRBD2|TRBJ2-7|TRBV5-8|16
CASSGFRLAGSYEQYF
>-|TRBJ1-2|TRBV27|14
CATKDSGGSYGYTF
>TRBD1|TRBJ2-2|TRBV5-1|15
CASSLGQGATGELFF
>-|TRBJ1-1|TRBV29-1|12
CSVEDWQGEAFF
>-|TRBJ1-5|TRBV10-3|14
CAISGNSLNQPQHF
>-|TRBJ2-2|TRBV5-1|16
CASMGSAGGNTGELFF
>-|TRBJ1-2|TRBV30|17
CAWSGSGGTITNYGYTF
>TRBD2|TRBJ2-5|TRBV15|16
CATSMGTSGRRETQYF
>TRBD2|TRBJ2-5|TRBV7-6|15
CASSKLAGGPETQYF
>TRBD1|TRBJ2-3|TRBV5-5|14
CASTPQGAVDTQYF
>-|TRBJ1-2|TRBV28|13
CASRLRDFYGYTF
>TRBD2|TRBJ2-3|TRBV6-1|17
CASSGQKLAGGSDTQYF
>TRBD1|TRBJ1-1|TRBV28|14
CASRQGALNTEAFF
>TRBD1|TRBJ2-7|TRBV28|14
CASSLYRGSYEQYF
>TRBD1|TRBJ1-5|TRBV18|18
CASSPLAIGQGNNQPQHF
>TRBD1|TRBJ2-1|TRBV11-3|14
CASSSTDRVGEQFF
>TRBD1|TRBJ2-1|TRBV14|14
CASSRHRGANEQFF
>TRBD1|TRBJ2-1|TRBV11-2|16
CASSLTDRGRSNEQFF
>-|TRBJ2-3|TRBV15|16
CATSRDGRGITDTQYF
>TRBD1|TRBJ1-4|TRBV7-9|17
CASSLTLTGTADEKLFF
>-|TRBJ2-7|TRBV29-1|12
CSVAQGNYEQYF
>-|-|TRBV5-4|15
CASSLGQGSSYEQYF
>TRBD1|TRBJ1-6|TRBV18|14
CASSFDRANSPLHF
>-|TRBJ2-6|TRBV19|15
CASSMEGPGANVLTF
>-|TRBJ1-1|TRBV5-1|15
CASSREEGWNTEAFF
>TRBD1|TRBJ1-4|TRBV2|13
CASAGTGNEKLFF
>TRBD2|TRBJ2-1|TRBV6-5|14
CASRGTSDYNEQFF
>-|TRBJ2-1|TRBV7-7|16
CASSQTDLSSYNEQFF
>TRBD1|TRBJ2-2|TRBV6-4|15
CASSVQQGTTGELFF
>TRBD2|TRBJ2-4|TRBV9|14
CASSASAGGGIQYF